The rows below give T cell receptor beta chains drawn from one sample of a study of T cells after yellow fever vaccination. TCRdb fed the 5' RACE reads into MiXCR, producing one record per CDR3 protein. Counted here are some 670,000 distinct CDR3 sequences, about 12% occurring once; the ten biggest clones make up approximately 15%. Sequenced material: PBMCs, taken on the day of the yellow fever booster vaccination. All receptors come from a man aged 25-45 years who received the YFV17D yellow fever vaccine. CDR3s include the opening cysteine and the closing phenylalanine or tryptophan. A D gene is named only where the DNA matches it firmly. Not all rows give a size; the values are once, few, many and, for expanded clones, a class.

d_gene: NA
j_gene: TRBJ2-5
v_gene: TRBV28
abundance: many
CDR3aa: CASSGETQYF
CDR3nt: TGTGCCAGCAGCGGAGAGACCCAGTACTTC

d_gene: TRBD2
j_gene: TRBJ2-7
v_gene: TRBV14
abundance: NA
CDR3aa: CASSHGDGGLAGIYEQYF
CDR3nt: TGTGCCAGCAGCCACGGGGACGGGGGACTAGCGGGAATCTACGAGCAGTACTTC

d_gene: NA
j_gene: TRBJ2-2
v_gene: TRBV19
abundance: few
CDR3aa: CASSPELVGELFF
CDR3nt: TGTGCCAGTTCCCCAGAGCTGGTCGGGGAGCTGTTTTTT

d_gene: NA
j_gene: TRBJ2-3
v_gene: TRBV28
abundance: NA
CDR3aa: CASSLLRTADTQYF
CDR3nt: TGTGCCAGCAGTTTATTACGGACGGCAGATACGCAGTATTTT

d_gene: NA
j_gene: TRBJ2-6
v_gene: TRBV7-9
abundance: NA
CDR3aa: CASSLALSTGANVLTF
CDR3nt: TGTGCCAGCAGCTTAGCGTTGAGCACTGGGGCCAACGTCCTGACTTTC

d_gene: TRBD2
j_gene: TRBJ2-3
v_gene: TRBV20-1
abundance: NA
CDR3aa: CSATGLASPDTQYF
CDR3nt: TGCAGTGCAACCGGACTAGCGAGCCCAGATACGCAGTATTTT

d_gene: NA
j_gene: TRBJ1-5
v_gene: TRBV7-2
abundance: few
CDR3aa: CASSLASQNNQPQHF
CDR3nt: TGTGCCAGCAGCTTAGCCTCCCAGAACAATCAGCCCCAGCATTTT

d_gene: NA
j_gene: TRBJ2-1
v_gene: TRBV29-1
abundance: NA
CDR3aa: CSSREDEQFF
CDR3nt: TGCAGCTCGAGGGAGGATGAGCAGTTCTTC

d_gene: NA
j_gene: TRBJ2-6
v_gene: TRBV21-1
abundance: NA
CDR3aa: CASGPRAGANVLTF
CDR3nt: TGTGCCAGCGGCCCCCGGGCAGGGGCCAACGTCCTGACTTTC

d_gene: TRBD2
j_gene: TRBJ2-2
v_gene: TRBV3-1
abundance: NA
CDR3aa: CASSQGLAGNTGELFF
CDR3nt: TGTGCCAGCAGCCAGGGACTAGCGGGAAACACCGGGGAGCTGTTTTTT

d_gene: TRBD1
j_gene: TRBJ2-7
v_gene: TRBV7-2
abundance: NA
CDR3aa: CASSLGQGGLEQYF
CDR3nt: TGTGCCAGCAGCCTGGGACAGGGGGGCCTCGAGCAGTACTTC

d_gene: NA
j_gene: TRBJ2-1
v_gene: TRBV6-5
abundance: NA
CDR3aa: CASSYSLGRRFYNEQFF
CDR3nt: TGTGCCAGCAGTTACTCGTTGGGTCGTCGGTTTTACAATGAGCAGTTCTTC

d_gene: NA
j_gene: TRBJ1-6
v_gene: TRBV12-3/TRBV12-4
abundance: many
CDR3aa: CASSSRGPQSMSPLHF
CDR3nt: TGTGCCAGCAGTTCGAGGGGTCCTCAGTCCATGTCACCCCTCCACTTT

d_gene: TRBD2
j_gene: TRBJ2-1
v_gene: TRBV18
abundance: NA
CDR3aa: CASSPPGLAGGEEQFF
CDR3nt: TGTGCCAGCTCACCACCCGGACTAGCGGGAGGTGAAGAGCAGTTCTTC

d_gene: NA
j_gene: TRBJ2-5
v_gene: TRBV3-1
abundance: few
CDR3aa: CASSHGREYQETQYF
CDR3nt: TGTGCCAGCAGCCACGGCAGGGAATACCAAGAGACCCAGTACTTC

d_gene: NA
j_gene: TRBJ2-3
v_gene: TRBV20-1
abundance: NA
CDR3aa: CSAAALSTDSDTQYF
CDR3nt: TGCAGTGCTGCGGCCCTATCGACAGACTCAGATACGCAGTATTTT

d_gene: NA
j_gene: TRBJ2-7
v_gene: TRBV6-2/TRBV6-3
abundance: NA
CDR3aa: CASSYRRGQYF
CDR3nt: TGTGCCAGCAGTTACAGGCGAGGGCAGTACTTC

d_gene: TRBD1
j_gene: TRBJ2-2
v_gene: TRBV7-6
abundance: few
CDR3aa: CASSLGTGVTGELFF
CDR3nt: TGTGCCAGCAGCTTGGGGACAGGGGTCACCGGGGAGCTGTTTTTT

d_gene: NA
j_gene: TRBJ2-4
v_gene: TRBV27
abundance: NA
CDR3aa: CASRQRGAAKNIQYF
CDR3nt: TGTGCCAGCAGGCAGCGAGGTGCAGCCAAAAACATTCAGTACTTC

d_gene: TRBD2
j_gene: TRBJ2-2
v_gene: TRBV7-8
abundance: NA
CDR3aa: CASTFGMLAGPLDTGELFF
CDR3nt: TGTGCCAGCACCTTCGGGATGCTAGCGGGACCCCTTGACACCGGGGAGCTGTTTTTT

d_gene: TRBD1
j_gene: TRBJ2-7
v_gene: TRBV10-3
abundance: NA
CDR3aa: CAISDSTGNTYEQYF
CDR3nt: TGTGCCATCAGTGACTCGACAGGGAACACCTACGAGCAGTACTTC

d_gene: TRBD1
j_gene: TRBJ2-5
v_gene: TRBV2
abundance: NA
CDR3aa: CASSESRDRGETQYF
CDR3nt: TGTGCCAGCAGTGAAAGCCGGGACAGGGGAGAGACCCAGTACTTC

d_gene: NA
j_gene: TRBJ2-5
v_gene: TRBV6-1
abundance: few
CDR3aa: CASKDRNQETQYF
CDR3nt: TGTGCCAGCAAAGACAGGAACCAAGAGACCCAGTACTTC

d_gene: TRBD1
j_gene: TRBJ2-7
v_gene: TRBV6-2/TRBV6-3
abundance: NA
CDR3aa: CASSYGGQQIYEQYF
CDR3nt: TGTGCCAGCAGTTACGGGGGACAGCAAATCTACGAGCAGTACTTC

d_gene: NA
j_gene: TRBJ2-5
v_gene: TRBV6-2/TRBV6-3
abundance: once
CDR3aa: CASSYVGGPQETQYF
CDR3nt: TGTGCCAGCAGTTACGTGGGCGGTCCGCAAGAGACCCAGTACTTC

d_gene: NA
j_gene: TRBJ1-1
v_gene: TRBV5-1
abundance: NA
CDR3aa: CASSLAPGVNTEAFF
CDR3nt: TGCGCCAGCAGCTTGGCTCCGGGAGTGAACACTGAAGCTTTCTTT

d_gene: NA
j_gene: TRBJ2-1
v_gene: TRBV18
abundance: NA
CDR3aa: CASSPERTTNNEQFF
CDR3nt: TGTGCCAGCTCACCTGAGAGAACAACTAACAATGAGCAGTTCTTC

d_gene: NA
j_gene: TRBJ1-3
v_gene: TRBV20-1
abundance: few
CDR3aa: CSAAPSTASGNTIYF
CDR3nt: TGCAGTGCTGCACCCTCGACAGCCTCTGGAAACACCATATATTTT

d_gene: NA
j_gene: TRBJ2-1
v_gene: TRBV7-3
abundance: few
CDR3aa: CASSLGLEYEQFF
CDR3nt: TGTGCCAGCAGCTTAGGTTTGGAGTATGAGCAGTTCTTC

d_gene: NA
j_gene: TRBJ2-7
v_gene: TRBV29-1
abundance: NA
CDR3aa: CSTLPWGNEQYF
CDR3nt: TGCAGCACCCTCCCCTGGGGGAACGAGCAGTACTTC

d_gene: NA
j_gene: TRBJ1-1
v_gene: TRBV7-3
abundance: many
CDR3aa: CASRARVDAEAFF
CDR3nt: TGTGCCAGCAGGGCCAGGGTGGACGCTGAAGCTTTCTTT

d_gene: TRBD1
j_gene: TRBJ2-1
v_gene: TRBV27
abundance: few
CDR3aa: CASSPRGRNNEQFF
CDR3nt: TGTGCCAGCAGTCCCAGGGGGCGGAACAATGAGCAGTTCTTC

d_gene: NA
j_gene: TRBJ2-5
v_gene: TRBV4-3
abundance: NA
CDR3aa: CASSQGLGVQETQYF
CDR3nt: TGCGCCAGCAGCCAAGGTCTGGGGGTCCAAGAGACCCAGTACTTC

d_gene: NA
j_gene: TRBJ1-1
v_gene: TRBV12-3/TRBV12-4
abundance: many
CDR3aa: CASSASFKGEAFF
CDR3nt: TGTGCCAGCAGTGCGAGCTTTAAAGGGGAAGCTTTCTTT

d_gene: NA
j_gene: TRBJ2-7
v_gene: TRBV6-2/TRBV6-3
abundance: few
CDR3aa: CASSSQMYEQYF
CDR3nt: TGTGCCAGCAGTTCGCAGATGTACGAGCAGTACTTC

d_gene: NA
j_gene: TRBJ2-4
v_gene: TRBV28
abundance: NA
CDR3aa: CASTSPGLLGAKNIQYF
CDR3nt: TGTGCCAGCACCTCCCCCGGTCTGCTGGGAGCCAAAAACATTCAGTACTTC

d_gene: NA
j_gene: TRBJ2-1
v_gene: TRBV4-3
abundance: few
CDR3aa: CASSQNWLHNEQFF
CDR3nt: TGCGCCAGCAGCCAGAACTGGCTTCACAATGAGCAGTTCTTC

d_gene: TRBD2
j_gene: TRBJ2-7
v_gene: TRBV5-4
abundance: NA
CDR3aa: CASSLVDEGLAGAEQYF
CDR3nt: TGTGCCAGCAGCTTGGTAGACGAGGGACTAGCGGGTGCCGAGCAGTACTTC

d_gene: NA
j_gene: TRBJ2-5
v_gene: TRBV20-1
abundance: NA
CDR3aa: CSAPPGHPFQETQYF
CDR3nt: TGCAGTGCCCCCCCGGGACACCCTTTTCAAGAGACCCAGTACTTC

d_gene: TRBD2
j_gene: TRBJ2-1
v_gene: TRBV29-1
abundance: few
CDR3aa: CSVEVTSGRLDEQFF
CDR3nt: TGCAGCGTTGAAGTCACTAGCGGGAGGTTGGATGAGCAGTTCTTC

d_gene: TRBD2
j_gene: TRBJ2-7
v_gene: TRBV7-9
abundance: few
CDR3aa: CASSLRVAGVEQYF
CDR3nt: TGTGCCAGCAGCCTTCGGGTAGCGGGAGTCGAGCAGTACTTC

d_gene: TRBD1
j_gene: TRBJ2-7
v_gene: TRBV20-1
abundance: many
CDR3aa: CSALRQGDEQYF
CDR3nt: TGCAGTGCTCTCAGACAGGGGGACGAGCAGTACTTC

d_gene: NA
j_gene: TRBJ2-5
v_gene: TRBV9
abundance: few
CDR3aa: CASSVGTSKETQYF
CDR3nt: TGTGCCAGCAGCGTAGGGACGAGCAAAGAGACCCAGTACTTC

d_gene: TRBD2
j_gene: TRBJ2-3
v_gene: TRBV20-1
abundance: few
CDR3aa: CCARVLTGLVSGGDTQYF
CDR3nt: TGCTGTGCTAGAGTTTTAACCGGACTAGTGAGTGGAGGAGATACGCAGTATTTT

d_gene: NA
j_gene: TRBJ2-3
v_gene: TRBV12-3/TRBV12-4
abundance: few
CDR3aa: CASSPEAQYF
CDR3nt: TGTGCCAGCAGCCCCGAGGCGCAGTATTTT

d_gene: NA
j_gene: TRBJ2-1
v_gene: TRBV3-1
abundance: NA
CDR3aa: CASSQMSGNEQFF
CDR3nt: TGTGCCAGCAGCCAAATGTCCGGGAATGAGCAGTTCTTC

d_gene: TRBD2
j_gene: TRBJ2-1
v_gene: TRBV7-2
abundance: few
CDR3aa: CASSLDGTRTTAQLF
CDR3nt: TGTGCCAGCAGCTTAGACGGGACTAGAACAACGGCCCAGCTCTTC

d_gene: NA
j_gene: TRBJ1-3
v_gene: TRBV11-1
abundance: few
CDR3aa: CASSPPSAGAPSSGNTIYF
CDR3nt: TGTGCCAGCAGCCCTCCCTCAGCAGGGGCCCCTAGCTCTGGAAACACCATATATTTT

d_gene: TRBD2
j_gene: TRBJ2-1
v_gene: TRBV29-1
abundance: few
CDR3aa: CSARTSGSDSYNEQFF
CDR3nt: TGCAGCGCTCGGACTAGCGGGAGTGACTCCTACAATGAGCAGTTCTTC

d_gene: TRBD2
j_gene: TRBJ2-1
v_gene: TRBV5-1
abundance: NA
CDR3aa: CASSTGLAGFNEQFF
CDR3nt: TGCGCCAGCAGCACCGGACTAGCGGGGTTTAATGAGCAGTTCTTC

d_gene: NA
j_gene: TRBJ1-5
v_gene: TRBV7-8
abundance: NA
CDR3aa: CASSLGGWDTLQPQHF
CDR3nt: TGTGCCAGCAGCTTGGGGGGTTGGGACACACTTCAGCCCCAGCATTTT

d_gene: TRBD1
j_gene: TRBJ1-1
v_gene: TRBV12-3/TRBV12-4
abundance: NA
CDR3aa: CASSKGANTEAFF
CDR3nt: TGTGCCAGCAGTAAGGGGGCGAACACTGAAGCTTTCTTT

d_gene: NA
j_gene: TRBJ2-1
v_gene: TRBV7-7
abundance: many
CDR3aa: CASSFGRRQEQFF
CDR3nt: TGTGCTAGCAGCTTCGGTCGGCGACAGGAGCAGTTCTTC

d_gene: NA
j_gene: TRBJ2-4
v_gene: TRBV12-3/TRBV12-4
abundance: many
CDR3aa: CASSQRPELAKNIQYF
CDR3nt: TGTGCCAGCAGTCAACGTCCGGAGCTAGCCAAAAACATTCAGTACTTC

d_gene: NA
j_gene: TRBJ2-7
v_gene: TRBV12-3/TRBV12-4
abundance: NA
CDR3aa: CASSSGLPYEQYF
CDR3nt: TGTGCCAGCAGCTCCGGACTGCCCTACGAGCAGTACTTC

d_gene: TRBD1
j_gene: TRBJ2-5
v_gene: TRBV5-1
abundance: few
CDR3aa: CASSHAGTGEETQYF
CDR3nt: TGCGCCAGCAGCCATGCCGGGACAGGAGAGGAGACCCAGTACTTC

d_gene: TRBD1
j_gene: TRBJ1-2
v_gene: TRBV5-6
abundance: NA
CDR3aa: CASSLDQGAKTNYGYTF
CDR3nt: TGTGCCAGCAGCTTGGATCAGGGGGCGAAGACTAACTATGGCTACACCTTC

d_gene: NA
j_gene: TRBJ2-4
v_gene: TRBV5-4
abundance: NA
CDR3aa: CASSLREMGKNIQYF
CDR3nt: TGTGCCAGCAGCTTGAGGGAGATGGGCAAAAACATTCAGTACTTC

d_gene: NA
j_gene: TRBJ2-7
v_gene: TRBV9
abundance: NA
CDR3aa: CASSGKGGDEQYF
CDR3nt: TGTGCCAGCAGCGGGAAGGGGGGTGACGAGCAGTACTTC